The 15 T cell receptor beta chains presented below share a single source sample, sequenced in a study of blood T cells in healthy people across ages. Next came a second PCR, run for about 7 to 12 cycles, which used a sample-barcoded 5' primer along with a J-beta primer mix. TCRdb re-called the 5' RACE reads with MiXCR, one entry per CDR3 protein. Here the sample spans under 1,100,000 distinct CDR3 sequences, about 23% being singletons. These data were also reused for a study on T cells of mothers and their children.

Sequenced material: blood. The receptors stem from a girl aged 2 to 10 in good health.

The genes are TRBV28 and TRBJ2-1, with TRBD2 matching 10 bases. With V trimmed by 1 base and J by 3 bases, 3 bases remained unmatched. From germline, CDR1 is MDHEN and CDR2 SYDVKM. The CDR3 contains 16 residues. CDR3 in amino acids: CASSLSLAGYYNEQFF. DNA of the CDR3: TGTGCCAGCAGTTTATCACTAGCGGGGTACTACAATGAGCAGTTCTTC.

This chain connects TRBV10-3 to TRBJ1-5; tentatively, D is TRBD1 (6 bases). This CDR3 contains 13 residues. Germline V gives CDR1 ENHRY, CDR2 SYGVKD. Trimming shortened V by 8 bases and J by 5 bases, and 13 bases separated the two germline ends. The CDR3 loop is CAIGGHEYQPQHF. In DNA form, the CDR3 reads TGTGCCATCGGGGGACACGAATATCAGCCCCAGCATTTT.

CDR3: CSVEVYQGIEQYF. The CDR3 DNA sequence: TGCAGCGTTGAAGTGTATCAGGGGATCGAGCAGTACTTC. The chain is built from TRBV29-1 and TRBJ2-5, with a weak D call TRBD1 (6 bases). The J call is doubtful: the DNA matches TRBJ2-7 better. Germline V lookup: CDR1 SQVTM, CDR2 ANQGSEA. CDR3 length: 13 amino acids.

The V and J genes are TRBV7-6 and TRBJ2-7; weak D call: TRBD2 (6 bases). Per the germline V gene, CDR1 is SGHVS and CDR2 is FNYEAQ. V was shortened by 5 bases and J by 7 bases, with 21 bases between the two germline ends. The CDR3 consists of 15 residues. The CDR3 region has the DNA TGTGCCAGCAGCCCGACTAGTGGGGTCTTTTTTGAGCAGTACTTC. This gives the protein CASSPTSGVFFEQYF.

This clonotype has just a few counts. The genes are TRBV12-3 or TRBV12-4 and TRBJ2-1; TRBD2 matches 8 bases. The CDR3 is 11 amino acids. V shed 3 bases, J shed 11 bases, and the junction held 0 bases outside the gene matches. The CDR3 loop reads CASSFSGKQFF. CDR3 sequence (DNA): TGTGCCAGCAGTTTTAGCGGGAAGCAGTTCTTC.

This clonotype was seen a handful of times. V usage is TRBV30 and J usage is TRBJ2-3, with TRBD2 matching 11 bases. Looked up from germline, CDR1 is GTSNPN and CDR2 is SVGIG (reference sequence). The V and J ends lost 2 bases and 2 bases, in that order; junction bases with no gene match: 6. CDR3 size: 16 residues. The CDR3 protein is CAWSSGLAVFTDTQYF. DNA for the CDR3: TGTGCCTGGAGTTCGGGACTAGCGGTCTTCACAGATACGCAGTATTTT. Combining the CDR3 with reference TRBV30 and TRBJ2-3 gives the whole variable domain SQTIHQWPATLVQPVGSPLSLECTVEGTSNPNLYWYRQAAGRGLQLLFYSVGIGQISSEVPQNLSASRPQDRQFILSSKKLLLSDSGFYLCAWSSGLAVFTDTQYFGPGTRLTVL.

The J gene is TRBJ2-7, the V gene TRBV10-3; 7 bases match TRBD2. After removal of 6 bases from V and 3 bases from J, the junction contained 8 bases not matched to a gene. In germline, CDR1 is ENHRY, CDR2 SYGVKD. The CDR3 spans 14 residues. CDR3 nucleotide sequence: TGTGCCATCAGCCTGGGGGGGTTGAGCTACGAGCAGTACTTC. As protein: CAISLGGLSYEQYF.

This clonotype has only a few counts. This chain uses TRBV20-1 with TRBJ2-4; a possible D gene is TRBD1 (6 bases). V lost 6 bases and J 11 bases, leaving 20 bases between the germline ends. The CDR3 spans 13 residues. Looked up from germline, CDR1 is DFQATT and CDR2 is SNEGSKA (reference sequence). In DNA, the CDR3 is TGCAGTGCCCGGGACACCCAGCTCGGGGTTCAGTACTTC. Encoded protein: CSARDTQLGVQYF.

There are many counts of this clonotype. This chain joins TRBV4-1 and TRBJ2-7; D remains ambiguous. The CDR3 sequence is 12 residues long. V was pared by 1 base and J by 6 bases, with 7 bases between. Germline V gene sequence: CDR1 MGHRA, CDR2 YSYEKL. In DNA, the CDR3 is TGCGCCAGCAGCCAAGTGGAAGGCGAGCAGTACTTC. The encoded protein is CASSQVEGEQYF.

This clonotype has a count of ten or more. V and J are TRBV6-1 and TRBJ2-3; no definite D call. Trimming left V 1 base short and J 3 bases short, with 5 bases between. The germline V gene encodes CDR1 MNHNS and CDR2 SASEGT. The CDR3 covers 13 residues. The CDR3 here is CASSEGRTDTQYF. The CDR3 DNA reads TGTGCCAGCAGTGAAGGCAGGACAGATACGCAGTATTTT.

This clonotype was detected only a few times. The chain joins TRBV28 to TRBJ1-4; weak D call: TRBD1 (6 bases). This CDR3 spans 14 amino acids. V was cut by 11 bases and J by 5 bases, with 18 bases left in between. Germline values: CDR1 MDHEN, CDR2 SYDVKM. The CDR3 protein is CASSNGGGNEKLFF. The CDR3, as DNA: TGTGCCTCCAGCAACGGGGGCGGCAATGAAAAACTGTTTTTT.

V is TRBV4-1 and J is TRBJ1-1; D possibly corresponds to TRBD1 (5 bases). The germline V and J ends were trimmed by 2 bases and 4 bases, with 17 bases remaining between them. Germline V CDR1 and CDR2: MGHRA, YSYEKL. This CDR3 is 16 amino acids long. The CDR3 loop reads CASSQSGTAVGTEAFF. DNA for the CDR3: TGCGCCAGCAGCCAATCGGGGACGGCGGTAGGCACTGAAGCTTTCTTT.

This clonotype was seen a few times. This sequence joins TRBV3-1 and TRBJ2-7, with D possibly matching TRBD2 (6 bases). Germline values: CDR1 LGHDT, CDR2 YNNKEL (reference sequence). This CDR3 spans 15 amino acids. The V gene lost 5 bases and the J gene lost 6 bases, with 20 bases spanning the gap. CDR3 residues: CASSSDIWGLGEQYF. In DNA, the CDR3 is TGTGCCAGCAGCTCGGACATTTGGGGACTCGGCGAGCAGTACTTC.

This rearrangement joins TRBV2 to TRBJ2-4; D may be TRBD1 (6 bases). The ends were cut back, 9 bases at V and 5 bases at J, with 17 bases in the middle. This CDR3 has 14 residues. Germline values: CDR1 SNHLY, CDR2 FYNNEI. DNA of the CDR3: TGTGCCAGTAAATGGACAGTAGGCGAAAACATTCAGTACTTC. This gives the protein CASKWTVGENIQYF.

This clonotype was recorded a few times. V is TRBV28 and J is TRBJ2-3; D gene ambiguous. Trimming removed 2 bases at V and 2 bases at J, with 11 bases between. The CDR3 is 15 residues long. Germline V gene sequence: CDR1 MDHEN, CDR2 SYDVKM. CDR3 amino acids: CASSLIGEITDTQYF. CDR3 DNA sequence: TGTGCCAGCAGTTTAATTGGAGAAATCACAGATACGCAGTATTTT.